The sequence of this T cell receptor (beta chain) was determined in a study of a mutant IDH1 vaccine in newly diagnosed glioma. In the study overall: Earlier therapy was either radiotherapy, temozolomide, or both, and most got both.

Time point denoted: week 5, during vaccination. Doses of 300 ug of mutant IDH1 20-mer peptide were given with topical imiquimod. New astrocytomas of WHO grade 3 or 4 that were IDH1-mutant and ATRX-lost were found in the donors. Repertoires were generated with immunoSEQ multiplex PCR, while TCRdb's copy carries only in-frame clones and drops some. The data contain about 83,000 clones, 75% to 95% of them singletons. A remark on this clone: Its target is unknown.

The input for sequencing was PBMCs, taken from a glioma patient whose treatment included an IDH1 peptide vaccine. This sequence originates from a woman aged 45 to 65 with glioma.

CDR3 sequence: CASSGTLTEAFF. DNA of the CDR3: TGTGCCAGCAGCGGAACACTCACTGAAGCTTTCTTT. The chain joins TRBV14 to TRBJ1-1; D is uncertain. The CDR3 is 12 residues long. Germline lookup yields CDR1 SGHDN and CDR2 FVKESK. Trimming removed 5 bases from V and 4 bases from J, with 8 bases in between. Looking up the rest from reference TRBV14 and TRBJ1-1 gives the full variable domain: EAGVTQFPSHSVIEKGQTVTLRCDPISGHDNLYWYRRVMGKEIKFLLHFVKESKQDESGMPNNRFLAERTGGTYSTLKVQPAELEDSGVYFCASSGTLTEAFFGQGTRLTVV.